This T cell receptor (beta chain) came from a study of OX40 agonist ivuxolimab in advanced cancers. Study details: A diagnosis of hepatocellular carcinoma, melanoma, renal cell or head and neck cancer was present in dose-escalation patients. A partial response was reached by three patients: one with hepatocellular carcinoma and two with cutaneous melanoma. Whole-study results and caveats: CD4+ and CD8+ T cells in blood underwent clonal expansion by week 6 at 0.1 to 3.0 mg/kg. Nonresponders, in some cases, also had low normalized T-cell clonal expansion.

Profiled with immunoSEQ multiplex PCR; TCRdb holds only in-frame clones, not every one. This sample yields roughly 70,000 clones, of which around 80% are seen a single time; under 1.2% belongs to the top ten. Germline values: CDR1 MRHNA, CDR2 SNTAGT. This CDR3 comprises 15 residues. The junction had 7 bases not matched to a gene; V was cut back by 8 bases and J by 4 bases. As to this clone: Antigen: not known.

This receptor was identified in an adult with an advanced solid tumor such as melanoma, head and neck, liver or kidney cancer. Sequenced material: CD4+ or CD8+ T cells sorted from blood, taken in a trial of the OX40 agonist ivuxolimab. V and J are TRBV6-4 and TRBJ2-3; TRBD2 matches at 12 bases. The CDR3 DNA reads as TGTGCCAGCGCCCTCCTAGCGGGGGGGCCAGATACGCAGTATTTT. Encoded protein: CASALLAGGPDTQYF.